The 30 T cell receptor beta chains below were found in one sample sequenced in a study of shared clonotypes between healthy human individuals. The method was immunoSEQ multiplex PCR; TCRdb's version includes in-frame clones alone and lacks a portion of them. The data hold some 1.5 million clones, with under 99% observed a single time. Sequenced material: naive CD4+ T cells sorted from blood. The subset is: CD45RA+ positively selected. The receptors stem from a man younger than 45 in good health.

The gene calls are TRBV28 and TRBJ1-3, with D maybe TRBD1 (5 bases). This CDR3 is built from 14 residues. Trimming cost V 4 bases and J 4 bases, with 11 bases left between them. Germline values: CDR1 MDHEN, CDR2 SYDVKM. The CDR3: CASSYGTKGNTIYF. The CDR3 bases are TGTGCCAGCAGTTACGGGACGAAAGGAAACACCATATATTTT. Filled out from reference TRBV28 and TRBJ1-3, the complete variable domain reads DVKVTQSSRYLVKRTGEKVFLECVQDMDHENMFWYRQDPGLGLRLIYFSYDVKMKEKGDIPEGYSVSREKKERFSLILESASTNQTSMYLCASSYGTKGNTIYFGEGSWLTVV.

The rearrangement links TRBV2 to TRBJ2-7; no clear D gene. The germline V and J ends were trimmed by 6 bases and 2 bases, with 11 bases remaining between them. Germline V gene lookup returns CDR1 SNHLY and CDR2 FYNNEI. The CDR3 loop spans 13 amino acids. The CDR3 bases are TGTGCCAGCAGCCAAACCCCACCCTACGAGCAGTACTTC. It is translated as CASSQTPPYEQYF.

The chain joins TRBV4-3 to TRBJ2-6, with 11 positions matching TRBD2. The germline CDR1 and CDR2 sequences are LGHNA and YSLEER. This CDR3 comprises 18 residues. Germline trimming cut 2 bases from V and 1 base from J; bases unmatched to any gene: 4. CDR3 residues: CASSQTTSGESGANVLTF. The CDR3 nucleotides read TGCGCCAGCAGCCAAACGACTAGCGGGGAATCTGGGGCCAACGTCCTGACTTTC.

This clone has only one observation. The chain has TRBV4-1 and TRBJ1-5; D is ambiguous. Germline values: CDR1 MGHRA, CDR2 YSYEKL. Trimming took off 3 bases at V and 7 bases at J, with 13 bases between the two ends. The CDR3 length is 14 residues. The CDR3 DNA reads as TGCGCCAGCAGCCAGGTGTCTATAAAGCAGCCCCAGCATTTT. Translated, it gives CASSQVSIKQPQHF.

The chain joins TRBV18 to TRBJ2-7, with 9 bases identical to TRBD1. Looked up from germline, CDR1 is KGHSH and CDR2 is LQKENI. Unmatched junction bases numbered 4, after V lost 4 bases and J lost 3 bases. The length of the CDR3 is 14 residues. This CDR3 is CASSRRDRDYEQYF. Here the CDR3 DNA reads TGTGCCAGCTCACGACGGGACAGGGACTACGAGCAGTACTTC.

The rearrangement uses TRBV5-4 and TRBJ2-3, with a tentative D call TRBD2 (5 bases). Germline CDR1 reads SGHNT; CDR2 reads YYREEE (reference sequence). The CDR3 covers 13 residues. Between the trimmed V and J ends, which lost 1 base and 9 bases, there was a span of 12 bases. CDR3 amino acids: CASSLWRVGTQYF. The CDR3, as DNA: TGTGCCAGCAGCTTGTGGCGGGTCGGCACGCAGTATTTT. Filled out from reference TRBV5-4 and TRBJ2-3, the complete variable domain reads ETGVTQSPTHLIKTRGQQVTLRCSSQSGHNTVSWYQQALGQGPQFIFQYYREEENGRGNFPPRFSGLQFPNYSSELNVNALELDDSALYLCASSLWRVGTQYFGPGTRLTVL.

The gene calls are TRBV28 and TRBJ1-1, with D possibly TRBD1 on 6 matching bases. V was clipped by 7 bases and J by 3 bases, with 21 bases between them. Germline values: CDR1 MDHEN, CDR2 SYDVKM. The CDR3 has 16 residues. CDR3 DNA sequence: TGTGCCAGCAACGTGTTCGGGGGGCCAACAGACACTGAAGCTTTCTTT. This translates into CASNVFGGPTDTEAFF.

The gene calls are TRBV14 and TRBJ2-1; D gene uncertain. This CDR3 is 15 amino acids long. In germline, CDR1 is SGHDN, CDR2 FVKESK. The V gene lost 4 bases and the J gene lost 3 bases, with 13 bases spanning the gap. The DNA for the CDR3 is TGTGCCAGCAGCCTGGCCAGGTCTAACTACAATGAGCAGTTCTTC. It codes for CASSLARSNYNEQFF.

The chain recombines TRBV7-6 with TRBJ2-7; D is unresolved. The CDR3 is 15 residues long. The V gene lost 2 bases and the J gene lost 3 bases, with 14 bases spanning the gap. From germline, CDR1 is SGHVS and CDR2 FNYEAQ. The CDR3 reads CASSLLSRRDYEQYF. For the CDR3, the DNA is TGTGCCAGCAGCTTATTGTCCAGACGAGACTACGAGCAGTACTTC.

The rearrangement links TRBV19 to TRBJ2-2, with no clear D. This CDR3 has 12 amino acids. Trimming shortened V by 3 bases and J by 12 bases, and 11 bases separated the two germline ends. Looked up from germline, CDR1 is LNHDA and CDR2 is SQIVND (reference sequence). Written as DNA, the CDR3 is TGTGCCAGTAGTATGAAGGTGGAGAAGCTGTTTTTT. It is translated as CASSMKVEKLFF.

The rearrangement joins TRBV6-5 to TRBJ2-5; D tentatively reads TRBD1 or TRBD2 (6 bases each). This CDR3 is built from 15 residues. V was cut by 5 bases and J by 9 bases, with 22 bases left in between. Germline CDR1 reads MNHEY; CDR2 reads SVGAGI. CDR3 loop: CASSRRLVGGGSQYF. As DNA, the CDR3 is TGTGCCAGCAGTCGGAGACTAGTGGGGGGCGGGTCCCAGTACTTC.

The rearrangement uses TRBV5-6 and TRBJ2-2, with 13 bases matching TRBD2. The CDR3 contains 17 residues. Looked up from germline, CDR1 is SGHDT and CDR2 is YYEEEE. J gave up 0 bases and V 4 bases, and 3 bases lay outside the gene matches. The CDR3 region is CASSQGLAGTNTGELFF. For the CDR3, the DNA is TGTGCCAGCAGCCAGGGACTAGCGGGAACGAACACCGGGGAGCTGTTTTTT.

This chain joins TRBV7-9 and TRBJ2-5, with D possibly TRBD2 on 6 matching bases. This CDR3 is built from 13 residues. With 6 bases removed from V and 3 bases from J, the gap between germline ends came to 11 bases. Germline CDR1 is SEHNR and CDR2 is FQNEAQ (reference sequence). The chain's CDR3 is CASRKSGEETQYF. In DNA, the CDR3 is TGTGCCAGCAGGAAATCGGGAGAAGAGACCCAGTACTTC.

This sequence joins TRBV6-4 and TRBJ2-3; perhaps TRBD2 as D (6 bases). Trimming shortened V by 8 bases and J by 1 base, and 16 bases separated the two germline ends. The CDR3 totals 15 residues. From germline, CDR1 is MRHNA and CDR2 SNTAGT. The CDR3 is CASQRTASGTDTQYF. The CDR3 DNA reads TGTGCCAGCCAGAGAACGGCTAGCGGCACAGATACGCAGTATTTT.

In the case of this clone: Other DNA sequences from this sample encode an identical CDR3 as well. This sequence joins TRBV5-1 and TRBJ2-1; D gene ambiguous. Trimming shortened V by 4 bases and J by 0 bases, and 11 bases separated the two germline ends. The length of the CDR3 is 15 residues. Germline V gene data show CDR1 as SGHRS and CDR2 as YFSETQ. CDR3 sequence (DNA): TGCGCCAGCAGCCTGGAGCCCTCCTCCTACAATGAGCAGTTCTTC. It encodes CASSLEPSSYNEQFF.

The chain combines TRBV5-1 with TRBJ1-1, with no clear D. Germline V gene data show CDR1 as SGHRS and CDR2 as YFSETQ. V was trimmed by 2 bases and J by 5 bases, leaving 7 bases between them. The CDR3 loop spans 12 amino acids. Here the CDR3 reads CASSLTRTEAFF. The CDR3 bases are TGCGCCAGCAGCTTAACACGAACTGAAGCTTTCTTT.

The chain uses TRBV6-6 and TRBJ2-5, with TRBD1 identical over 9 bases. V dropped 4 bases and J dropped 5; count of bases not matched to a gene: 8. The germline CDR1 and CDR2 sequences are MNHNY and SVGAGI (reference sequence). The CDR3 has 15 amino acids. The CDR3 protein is CASSSPTGGAETQYF. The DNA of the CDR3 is TGTGCCAGCAGTTCCCCTACAGGGGGCGCGGAGACCCAGTACTTC.

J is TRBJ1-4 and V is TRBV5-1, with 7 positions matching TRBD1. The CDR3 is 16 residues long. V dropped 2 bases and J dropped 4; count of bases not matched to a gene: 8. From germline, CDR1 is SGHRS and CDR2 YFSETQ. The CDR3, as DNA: TGCGCCAGCAGCTTTGGAACCGGGACAGATAATGAAAAACTGTTTTTT. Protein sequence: CASSFGTGTDNEKLFF.

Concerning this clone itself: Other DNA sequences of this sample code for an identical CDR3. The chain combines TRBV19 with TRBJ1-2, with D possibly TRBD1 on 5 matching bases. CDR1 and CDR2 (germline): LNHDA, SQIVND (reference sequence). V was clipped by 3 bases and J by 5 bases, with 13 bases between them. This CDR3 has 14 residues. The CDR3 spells CASSIRTGSYGYTF. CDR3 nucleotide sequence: TGTGCCAGTAGTATCCGAACAGGTTCATATGGCTACACCTTC.

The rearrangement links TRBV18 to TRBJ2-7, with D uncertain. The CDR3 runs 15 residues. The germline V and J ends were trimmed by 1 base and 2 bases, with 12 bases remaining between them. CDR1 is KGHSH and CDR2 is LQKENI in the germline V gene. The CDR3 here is CASSPQSVNTYEQYF. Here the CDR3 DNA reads TGTGCCAGCTCACCACAGAGTGTCAATACCTACGAGCAGTACTTC. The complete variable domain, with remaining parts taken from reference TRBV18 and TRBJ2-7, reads NAGVMQNPRHLVRRRGQEARLRCSPMKGHSHVYWYRQLPEEGLKFMVYLQKENIIDESGMPKERFSAEFPKEGPSILRIQQVVRGDSAAYFCASSPQSVNTYEQYFGPGTRLTVT.

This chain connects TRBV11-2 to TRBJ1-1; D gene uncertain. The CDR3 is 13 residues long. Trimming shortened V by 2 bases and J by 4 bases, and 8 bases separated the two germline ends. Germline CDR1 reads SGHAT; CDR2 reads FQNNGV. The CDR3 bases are TGTGCCAGCAGCTTAACGGCAGGCACTGAAGCTTTCTTT. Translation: CASSLTAGTEAFF.

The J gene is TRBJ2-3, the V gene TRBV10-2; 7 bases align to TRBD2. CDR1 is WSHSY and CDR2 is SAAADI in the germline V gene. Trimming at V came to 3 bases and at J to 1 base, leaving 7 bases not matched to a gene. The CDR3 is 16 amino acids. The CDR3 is CASSEVWEGRTDTQYF. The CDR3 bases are TGCGCCAGCAGTGAAGTGTGGGAGGGCCGCACAGATACGCAGTATTTT.

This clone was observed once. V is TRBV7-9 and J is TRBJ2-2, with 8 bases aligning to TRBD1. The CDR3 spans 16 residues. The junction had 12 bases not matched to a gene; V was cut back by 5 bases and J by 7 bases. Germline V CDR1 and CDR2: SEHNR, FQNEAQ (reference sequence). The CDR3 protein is CASSTRQGSGNGELFF. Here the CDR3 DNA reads TGTGCCAGCAGCACCCGACAGGGGTCGGGTAACGGGGAGCTGTTTTTT.

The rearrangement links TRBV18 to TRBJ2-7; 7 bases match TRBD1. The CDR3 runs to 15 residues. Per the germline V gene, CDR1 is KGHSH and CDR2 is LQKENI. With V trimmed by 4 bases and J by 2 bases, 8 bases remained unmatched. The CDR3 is CASSHSGTETYEQYF. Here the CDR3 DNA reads TGTGCCAGCTCACATTCCGGGACAGAAACCTACGAGCAGTACTTC.

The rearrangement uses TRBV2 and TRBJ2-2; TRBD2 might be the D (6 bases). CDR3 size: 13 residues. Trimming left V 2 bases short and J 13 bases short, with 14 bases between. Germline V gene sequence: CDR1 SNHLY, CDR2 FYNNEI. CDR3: CASSEYGQGGLFF. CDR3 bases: TGTGCCAGCAGTGAATACGGTCAGGGAGGGCTGTTTTTT.

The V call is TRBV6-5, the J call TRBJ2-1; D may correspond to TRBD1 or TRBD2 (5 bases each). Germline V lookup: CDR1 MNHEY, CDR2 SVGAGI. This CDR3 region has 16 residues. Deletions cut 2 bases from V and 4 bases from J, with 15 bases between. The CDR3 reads CASSYPPGTGYNEQFF. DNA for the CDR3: TGTGCCAGCAGTTACCCTCCAGGGACGGGGTACAATGAGCAGTTCTTC.

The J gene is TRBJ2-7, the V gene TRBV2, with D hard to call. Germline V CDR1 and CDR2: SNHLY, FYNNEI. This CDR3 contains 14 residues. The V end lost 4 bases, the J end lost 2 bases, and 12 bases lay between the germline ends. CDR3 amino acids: CASSVDQYAYEQYF. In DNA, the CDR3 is TGTGCCAGCAGTGTCGACCAGTATGCCTACGAGCAGTACTTC.

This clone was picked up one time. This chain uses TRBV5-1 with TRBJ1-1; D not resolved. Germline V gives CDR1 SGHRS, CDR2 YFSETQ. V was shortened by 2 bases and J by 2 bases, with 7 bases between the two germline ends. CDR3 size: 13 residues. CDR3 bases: TGCGCCAGCAGCTTAATGTCAAACACTGAAGCTTTCTTT. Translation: CASSLMSNTEAFF. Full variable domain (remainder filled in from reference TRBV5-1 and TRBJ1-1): KAGVTQTPRYLIKTRGQQVTLSCSPISGHRSVSWYQQTPGQGLQFLFEYFSETQRNKGNFPGRFSGRQFSNSRSEMNVSTLELGDSALYLCASSLMSNTEAFFGQGTRLTVV.

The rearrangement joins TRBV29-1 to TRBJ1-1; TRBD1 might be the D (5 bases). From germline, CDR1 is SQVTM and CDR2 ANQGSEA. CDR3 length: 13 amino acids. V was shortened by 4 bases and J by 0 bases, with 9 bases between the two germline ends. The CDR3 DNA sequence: TGCAGCGTTGGGCGGGGCATGAACACTGAAGCTTTCTTT. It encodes CSVGRGMNTEAFF.

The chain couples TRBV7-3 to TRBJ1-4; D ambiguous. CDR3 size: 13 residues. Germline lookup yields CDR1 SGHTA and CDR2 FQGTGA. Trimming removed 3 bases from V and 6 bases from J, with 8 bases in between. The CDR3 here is CASSFSPDEKLFF. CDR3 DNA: TGTGCCAGCAGCTTCTCACCGGATGAAAAACTGTTTTTT. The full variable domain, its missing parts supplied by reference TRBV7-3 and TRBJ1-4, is GAGVSQTPSNKVTEKGKYVELRCDPISGHTALYWYRQSLGQGPEFLIYFQGTGAADDSGLPNDRFFAVRPEGSVSTLKIQRTERGDSAVYLCASSFSPDEKLFFGSGTQLSVL.